The rows below give T cell receptor beta chains drawn from one sample of a study of T cells in Graves' hyperthyroidism and ophthalmopathy. MiXCR, run by TCRdb on the multiplex PCR reads, gives a single entry per CDR3 protein. The sample consists of under 400,000 distinct CDR3 sequences, approximately 17% of them appearing once. Sample: blood. The receptors originated from a man aged 30-40 years with Graves' hyperthyroidism. Both conserved end residues are part of each CDR3. D genes are given only for firm matches. Size is stated for part of the rows, as once, few or many counts, or as a class when the clone is expanded.

V: TRBV6-1
D: TRBD2
J: TRBJ2-1
size: many
CDR3: CASVRTSGYNEQFF
DNA: TGTGCCAGCGTGCGGACTAGCGGCTACAATGAGCAGTTCTTC

V: TRBV6-1
D: .
J: TRBJ2-2
size: .
CDR3: CASKQGDTGELFF
DNA: TGTGCCAGCAAGCAGGGCGACACCGGGGAGCTGTTTTTT

V: TRBV5-1
D: .
J: TRBJ2-2
size: once
CDR3: CASSLVEQFGELFF
DNA: TGCGCCAGCAGCTTGGTCGAGCAATTCGGGGAGCTGTTTTTT

V: TRBV20-1
D: .
J: TRBJ2-7
size: many
CDR3: CSATEPNSPSYEQYF
DNA: TGCAGTGCTACTGAACCCAACTCACCCTCCTACGAGCAGTACTTC

V: TRBV4-2
D: .
J: TRBJ2-5
size: .
CDR3: CASSEPGTLQETQYF
DNA: TGTGCCAGCAGCGAACCCGGGACTCTCCAAGAGACCCAGTACTTC

V: TRBV3-1
D: .
J: TRBJ2-5
size: many
CDR3: CASSPAGQPEETQYF
DNA: TGTGCCAGCAGCCCTGCCGGGCAGCCTGAAGAGACCCAGTACTTC

V: TRBV7-3
D: .
J: TRBJ2-1
size: .
CDR3: CASSLQGTGINEQFF
DNA: TGTGCCAGCAGCTTACAGGGAACAGGGATCAATGAGCAGTTCTTC

V: TRBV11-2
D: TRBD1
J: TRBJ1-2
size: .
CDR3: CASSKGQGAQIYGYTF
DNA: TGTGCCAGCAGCAAAGGACAGGGGGCTCAAATTTATGGCTACACCTTC

V: TRBV30
D: .
J: TRBJ2-6
size: .
CDR3: CAWSVRGANVLTF
DNA: TGTGCCTGGAGTGTACGTGGGGCCAACGTCCTGACTTTC

V: TRBV30
D: .
J: TRBJ2-6
size: many
CDR3: CASGANVLTF
DNA: TGTGCATCTGGGGCCAACGTCCTGACTTTC

V: TRBV5-5
D: .
J: TRBJ2-1
size: few
CDR3: CASSFPQAGYNEQFF
DNA: TGTGCCAGCAGCTTCCCACAGGCTGGCTACAATGAGCAGTTCTTC

V: TRBV18
D: TRBD1
J: TRBJ2-7
size: .
CDR3: CASSPGTGDGQYF
DNA: TGTGCCAGCTCACCGGGGACAGGGGACGGGCAGTACTTC

V: TRBV6-1
D: TRBD1
J: TRBJ1-1
size: many
CDR3: CASSPGGQWDTEAFF
DNA: TGTGCCAGCAGCCCAGGGGGACAGTGGGACACTGAAGCTTTCTTT

V: TRBV28
D: TRBD1
J: TRBJ1-2
size: .
CDR3: CASSLLQGYYGYTF
DNA: TGTGCCAGCAGTTTACTACAGGGGTACTATGGCTACACCTTC

V: TRBV12-3/TRBV12-4
D: TRBD1
J: TRBJ2-7
size: many
CDR3: CASSFFGTGFNEQYF
DNA: TGTGCCAGCAGTTTTTTCGGGACAGGGTTTAACGAGCAGTACTTC

V: TRBV29-1
D: TRBD2
J: TRBJ2-1
size: many
CDR3: CSVEDRTSGSSAEQFF
DNA: TGCAGCGTTGAAGATCGGACTAGCGGGAGCTCAGCTGAGCAGTTCTTC

V: TRBV19
D: .
J: TRBJ2-4
size: .
CDR3: CASSNKGAKNIQYF
DNA: TGTGCCAGTAGTAATAAAGGAGCCAAAAACATTCAGTACTTC

V: TRBV7-9
D: .
J: TRBJ2-2
size: few
CDR3: CASSLWVETGELFF
DNA: TGTGCCAGCAGCTTATGGGTGGAAACCGGGGAGCTGTTTTTT

V: TRBV7-9
D: TRBD2
J: TRBJ2-3
size: .
CDR3: CASSPLGGGRSTDTQYF
DNA: TGTGCCAGCAGCCCCCTCGGGGGAGGGAGGAGCACAGATACGCAGTATTTT

V: TRBV12-3/TRBV12-4
D: .
J: TRBJ1-5
size: .
CDR3: CASTTDNQPQHF
DNA: TGTGCCAGCACTACCGACAATCAGCCCCAGCATTTT

V: TRBV6-5
D: TRBD1
J: TRBJ2-7
size: few
CDR3: CASSYGNRGYEQYF
DNA: TGTGCCAGCAGTTACGGGAACAGGGGCTACGAGCAGTACTTC

V: TRBV12-3/TRBV12-4
D: TRBD2
J: TRBJ2-1
size: many
CDR3: CASRRLAGVYNEQFF
DNA: TGTGCCAGCAGGCGACTAGCGGGAGTTTACAATGAGCAGTTCTTC

V: TRBV7-8
D: .
J: TRBJ1-5
size: many
CDR3: CASSLLGRYSNQPQHF
DNA: TGTGCCAGCAGCTTACTGGGCAGGTATAGCAATCAGCCCCAGCATTTT

V: TRBV2
D: TRBD2
J: TRBJ2-1
size: many
CDR3: CASTGLADNEQFF
DNA: TGTGCCAGCACGGGACTAGCCGACAATGAGCAGTTCTTC

V: TRBV13
D: TRBD2
J: TRBJ2-5
size: few
CDR3: CASSLGSPSGKETQYF
DNA: TGTGCCAGCAGCTTAGGCTCACCGAGCGGGAAAGAGACCCAGTACTTC

V: TRBV7-2
D: .
J: TRBJ1-4
size: many
CDR3: CASKLAATNEKLFF
DNA: TGTGCCAGCAAGCTGGCCGCAACTAATGAAAAACTGTTTTTT

V: TRBV6-2/TRBV6-3
D: .
J: TRBJ1-2
size: .
CDR3: CASTENGYTF
DNA: TGTGCCAGCACAGAGAATGGCTACACCTTC

V: TRBV29-1
D: .
J: TRBJ1-5
size: many
CDR3: CSVEEDRDQPQHF
DNA: TGCAGCGTTGAAGAGGATAGGGATCAGCCCCAGCATTTT

V: TRBV7-9
D: .
J: TRBJ2-5
size: few
CDR3: CASSSNGWGPRETQYF
DNA: TGTGCCAGCAGCTCAAATGGGTGGGGGCCAAGGGAGACCCAGTACTTC